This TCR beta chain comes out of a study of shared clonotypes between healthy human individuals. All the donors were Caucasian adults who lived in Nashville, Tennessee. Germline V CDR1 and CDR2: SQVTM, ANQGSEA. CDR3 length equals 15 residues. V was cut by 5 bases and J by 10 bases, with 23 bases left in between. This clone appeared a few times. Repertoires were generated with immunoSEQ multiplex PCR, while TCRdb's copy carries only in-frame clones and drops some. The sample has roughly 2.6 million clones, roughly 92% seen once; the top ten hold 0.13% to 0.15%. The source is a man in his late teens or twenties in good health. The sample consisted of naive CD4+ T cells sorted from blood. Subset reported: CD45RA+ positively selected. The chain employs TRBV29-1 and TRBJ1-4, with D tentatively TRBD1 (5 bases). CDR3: CSVTHSGTALGKLFF. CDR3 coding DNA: TGCAGCGTTACACACTCCGGGACTGCCCTGGGAAAACTGTTTTTT.